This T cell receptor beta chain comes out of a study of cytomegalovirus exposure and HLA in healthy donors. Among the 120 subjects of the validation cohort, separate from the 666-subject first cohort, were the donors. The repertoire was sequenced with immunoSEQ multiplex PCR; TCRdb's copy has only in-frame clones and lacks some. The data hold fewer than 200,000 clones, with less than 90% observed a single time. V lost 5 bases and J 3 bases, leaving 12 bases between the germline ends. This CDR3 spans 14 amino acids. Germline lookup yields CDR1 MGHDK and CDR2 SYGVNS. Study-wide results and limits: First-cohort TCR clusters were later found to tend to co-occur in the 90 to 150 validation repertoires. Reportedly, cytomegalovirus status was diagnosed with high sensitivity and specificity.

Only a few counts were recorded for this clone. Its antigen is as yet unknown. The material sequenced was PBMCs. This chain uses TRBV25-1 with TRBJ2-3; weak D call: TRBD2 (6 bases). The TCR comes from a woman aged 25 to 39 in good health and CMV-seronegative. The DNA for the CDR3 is TGTGCCAGCAGTCTCACAGGAGGGACAGATACGCAGTATTTT. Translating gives CASSLTGGTDTQYF.